The entry below describes one T cell receptor (beta chain). The data derive from a study of control samples from healthy donors and cancer patients. After removal of 7 bases from V and 1 base from J, the junction contained 5 bases not matched to a gene. There are 15 residues in the CDR3. Germline V CDR1 and CDR2: KGHSH, LQKENI. Method: immunoSEQ multiplex PCR; TCRdb's copy keeps in-frame clones and lacks some. The sample has about 130,000 clones; about 93% are singletons. The specimen was blood. V gene TRBV18 combines with J gene TRBJ2-1; TRBD1 agrees at 9 bases. This clonotype originated in a man between 18 and 35 years old in good health. CDR3 DNA sequence: TGTGCCAGCTGGATGGACAGGGGATCCTACAATGAGCAGTTCTTC. Translated: CASWMDRGSYNEQFF.